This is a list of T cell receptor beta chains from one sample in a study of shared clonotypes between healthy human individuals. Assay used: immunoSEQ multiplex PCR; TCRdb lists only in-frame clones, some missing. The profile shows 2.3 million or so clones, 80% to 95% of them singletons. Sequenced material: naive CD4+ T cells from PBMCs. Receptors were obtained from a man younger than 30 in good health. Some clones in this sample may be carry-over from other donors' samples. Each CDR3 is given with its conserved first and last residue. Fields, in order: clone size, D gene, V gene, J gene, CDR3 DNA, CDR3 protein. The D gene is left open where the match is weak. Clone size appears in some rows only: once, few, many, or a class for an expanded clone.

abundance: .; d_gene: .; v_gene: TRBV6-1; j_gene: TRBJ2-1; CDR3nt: TGTGCCAGCAGATTTAGCTGGGGCCCCAATGAGCAGTTCTTC; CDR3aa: CASRFSWGPNEQFF
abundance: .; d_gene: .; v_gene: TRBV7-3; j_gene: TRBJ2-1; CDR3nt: TGTGCCAGCAGCTCCCTAACAGGGGGGGAGAAGTTCTTC; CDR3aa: CASSSLTGGEKFF
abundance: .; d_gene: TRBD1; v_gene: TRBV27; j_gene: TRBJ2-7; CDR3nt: TGTGCCAGCAGTTCAAAATCCGGGACAGGTTTGACCTACGAGCAGTACTTC; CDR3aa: CASSSKSGTGLTYEQYF
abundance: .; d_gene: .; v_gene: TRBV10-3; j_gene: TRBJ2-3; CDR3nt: TGTGCCATCAGTGAGTCGAAGAGCACAGATACGCAGTATTTT; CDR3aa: CAISESKSTDTQYF
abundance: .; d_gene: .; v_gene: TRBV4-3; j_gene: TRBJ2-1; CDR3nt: TGCGCCAGCAGCCGACATAGCTCCTACAATGAGCAGTTCTTC; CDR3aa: CASSRHSSYNEQFF
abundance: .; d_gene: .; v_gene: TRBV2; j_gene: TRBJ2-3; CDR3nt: TGTGCCAGCAGTGTGAGACTATCGGAAGCAGATACGCAGTATTTT; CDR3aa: CASSVRLSEADTQYF
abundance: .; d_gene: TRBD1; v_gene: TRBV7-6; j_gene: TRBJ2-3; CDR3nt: TGTGCCAGCAGCGCCGGGACAGCCAGCACAGATACGCAGTATTTT; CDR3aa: CASSAGTASTDTQYF
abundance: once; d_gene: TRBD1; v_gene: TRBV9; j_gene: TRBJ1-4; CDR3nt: TGTGCCAGCAGCGGACAGGGGGAAGGTGAAAAACTGTTTTTT; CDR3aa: CASSGQGEGEKLFF
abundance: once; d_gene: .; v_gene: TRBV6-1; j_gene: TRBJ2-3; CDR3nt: TGTGCCAGCAGTCGTCCGGGACTCCGCACAGATACGCAGTATTTT; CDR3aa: CASSRPGLRTDTQYF
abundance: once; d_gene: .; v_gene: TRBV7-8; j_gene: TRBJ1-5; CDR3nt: TGTGCCAGCAGCTTGGGCCCCTGGGTAGCTTATAGCAATCAGCCCCAGCATTTT; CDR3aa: CASSLGPWVAYSNQPQHF
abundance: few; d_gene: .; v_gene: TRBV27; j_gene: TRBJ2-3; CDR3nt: TGTGCCAGCAGTTTACCCAACACAGATACGCAGTATTTT; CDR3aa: CASSLPNTDTQYF
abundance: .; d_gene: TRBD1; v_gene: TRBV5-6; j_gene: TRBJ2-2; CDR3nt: TGTGCCAGCAGTCTGACAGGGGCCGCCGGGGAGCTGTTTTTT; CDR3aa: CASSLTGAAGELFF
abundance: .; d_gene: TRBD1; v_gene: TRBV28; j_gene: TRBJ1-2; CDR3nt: TGTGCCACCTTCTCCGGGACAGACTATGGCTACACCTTC; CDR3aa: CATFSGTDYGYTF
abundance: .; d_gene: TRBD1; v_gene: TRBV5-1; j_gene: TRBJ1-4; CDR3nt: TGCGCCAGCAGCCCCGGACAGGGGGTTGAAAAACTGTTTTTT; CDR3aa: CASSPGQGVEKLFF
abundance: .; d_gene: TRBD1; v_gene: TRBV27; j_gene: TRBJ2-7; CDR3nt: TGTGCCAGCAGCTCCCTAGGGGGCGCGGGCTACGAGCAGTACTTC; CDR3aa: CASSSLGGAGYEQYF
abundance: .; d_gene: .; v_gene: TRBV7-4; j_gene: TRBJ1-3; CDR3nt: TGTGCCAGCAGCTCGGCAGACGGGACCTCTGGAAACACCATATATTTT; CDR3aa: CASSSADGTSGNTIYF
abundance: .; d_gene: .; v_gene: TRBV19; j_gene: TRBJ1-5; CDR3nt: TGTGCCACCCGACGGGCTCCTAATCAGCCCCAGCATTTT; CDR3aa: CATRRAPNQPQHF
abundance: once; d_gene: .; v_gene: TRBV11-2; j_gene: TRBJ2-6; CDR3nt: TGTGCCAGCAGCTTACTGGTGGGCGCTGGGGCCAACGTCCTGACTTTC; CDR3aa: CASSLLVGAGANVLTF
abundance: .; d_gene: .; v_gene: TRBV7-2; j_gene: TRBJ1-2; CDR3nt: TGTGCCAGCAGCCCGACTCAGGGGCTCTATGGCTACACCTTC; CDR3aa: CASSPTQGLYGYTF
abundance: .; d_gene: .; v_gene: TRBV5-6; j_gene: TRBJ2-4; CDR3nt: TGTGCCAGCAGCGCCATAGGGGGGAAAAACATTCAGTACTTC; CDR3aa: CASSAIGGKNIQYF
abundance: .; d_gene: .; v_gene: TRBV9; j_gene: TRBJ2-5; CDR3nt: TGTGCCAGCAGCGTAGGTGCTAGTGGGGTGGAGACCCAGTACTTC; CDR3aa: CASSVGASGVETQYF
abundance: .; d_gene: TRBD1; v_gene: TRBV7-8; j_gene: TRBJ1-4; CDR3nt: TGTGCCAGCAGCTACCAGACAGGGGCGGCCGCGACTTCTGAGAAACTGTTTTTT; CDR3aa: CASSYQTGAAATSEKLFF
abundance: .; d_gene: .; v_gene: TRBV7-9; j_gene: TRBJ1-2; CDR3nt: TGTGCCAGCAGCACGAGGAACGTGCAAGGGTATGGCTACACCTTC; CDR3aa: CASSTRNVQGYGYTF
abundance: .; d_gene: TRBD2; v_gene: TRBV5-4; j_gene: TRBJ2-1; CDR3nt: TGTGCCAGCAGTCCTCGTACAGCGGGGAAGTACAATGAGCAGTTCTTC; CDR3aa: CASSPRTAGKYNEQFF
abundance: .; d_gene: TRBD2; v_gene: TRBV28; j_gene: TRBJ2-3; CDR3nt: TGTGCCAGCAGTTTGTCGCTAGCGGGAGTTTCAGATACGCAGTATTTT; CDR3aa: CASSLSLAGVSDTQYF
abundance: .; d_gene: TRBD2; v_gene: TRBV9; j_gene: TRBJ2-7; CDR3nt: TGTGCCAGCAGCGTGACTAGCGGGAGTTTCCACGAGCAGTACTTC; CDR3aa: CASSVTSGSFHEQYF
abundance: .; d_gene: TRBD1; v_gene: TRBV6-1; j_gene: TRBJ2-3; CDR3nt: TGTGCCAGCACCCGACAGGGTAAAGATACGCAGTATTTT; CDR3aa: CASTRQGKDTQYF
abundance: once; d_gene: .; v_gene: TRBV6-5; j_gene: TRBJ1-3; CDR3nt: TGTGCCAGCAGTTATACGGGACCCCTCTCTGGAAACACCATATATTTT; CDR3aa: CASSYTGPLSGNTIYF
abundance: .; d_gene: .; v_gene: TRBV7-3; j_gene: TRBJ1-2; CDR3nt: TGTGCCAGCAGCTTAATTTCGGCCAGGGTCGATTATGGCTACACCTTC; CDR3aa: CASSLISARVDYGYTF
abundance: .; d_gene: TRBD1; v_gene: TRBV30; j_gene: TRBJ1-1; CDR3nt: TGTGCCTGGAGTGTAAACAGGGGGACTGAAGCTTTCTTT; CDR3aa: CAWSVNRGTEAFF
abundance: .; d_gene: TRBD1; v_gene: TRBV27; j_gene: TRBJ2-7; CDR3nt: TGTGCCAGCAGTACTTGGGACAGATCCTACGAGCAGTACTTC; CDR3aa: CASSTWDRSYEQYF
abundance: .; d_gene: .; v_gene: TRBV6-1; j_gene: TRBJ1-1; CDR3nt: TGTGCCAGCAGGCGACCGGGGGGGACTGAAGCTTTCTTT; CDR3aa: CASRRPGGTEAFF
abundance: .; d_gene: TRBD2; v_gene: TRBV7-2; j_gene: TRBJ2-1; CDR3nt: TGTGCCAGCAGCTTAGCGGCCCCACGAAGACAGGGACTAGCGGGTTATGAGCAGTTCTTC; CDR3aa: CASSLAAPRRQGLAGYEQFF
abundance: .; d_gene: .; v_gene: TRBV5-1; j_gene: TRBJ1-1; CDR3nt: TGCGCCAGCAGCTTGGTAGCTGGGGCGAAGCCTGAAGCTTTCTTT; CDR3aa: CASSLVAGAKPEAFF
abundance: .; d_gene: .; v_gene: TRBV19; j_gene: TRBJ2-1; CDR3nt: TGTGCCAGTAGTATAGTTAGCAGGGACTACAATGAGCAGTTCTTC; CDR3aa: CASSIVSRDYNEQFF
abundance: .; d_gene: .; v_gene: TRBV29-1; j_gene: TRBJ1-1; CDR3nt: TGCAGCGTTAAGAGGGGAACTGAAGCTTTCTTT; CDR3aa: CSVKRGTEAFF
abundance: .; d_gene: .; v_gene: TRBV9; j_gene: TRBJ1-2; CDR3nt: TGTGCCAGCAGCGTAGTGGGCAGGCCGTCGGGGGCTAACTATGGCTACACCTTC; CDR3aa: CASSVVGRPSGANYGYTF
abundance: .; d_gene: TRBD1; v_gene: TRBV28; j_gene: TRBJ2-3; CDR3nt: TGTGCCAGCAGTTCGTACGGACAGGGCACAGATACGCAGTATTTT; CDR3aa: CASSSYGQGTDTQYF
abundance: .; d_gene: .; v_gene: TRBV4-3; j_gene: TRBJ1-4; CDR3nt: TGCGCCAGCAGCCAAGAGTTTCGGGGCAGGGGATCTGCAACTAATGAAAAACTGTTTTTT; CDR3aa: CASSQEFRGRGSATNEKLFF
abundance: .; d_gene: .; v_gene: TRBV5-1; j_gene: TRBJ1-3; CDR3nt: TGCGCCAGCAGCTCCCAAGCCGGGACGGTCTCTGGAAACACCATATATTTT; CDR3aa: CASSSQAGTVSGNTIYF